The source of this T cell receptor (beta chain) is a study of early T cells in non-severe SARS-CoV-2 infection. TCRdb reprocessed the 5' RACE reads with MiXCR, giving one entry per CDR3 protein. This table holds 85,000 to 95,000 distinct CDR3 sequences, about 15% found once. The material sequenced was whole blood, taken at baseline. This receptor was identified in an adult who was a healthcare worker with PCR-confirmed SARS-CoV-2 infection or an uninfected control (not recorded which).

For the CDR3, the DNA is TGTGCCAGCAGCCTGGGTCGGGCCTCCTACGAGCAGTACTTC. Protein product: CASSLGRASYEQYF. The chain uses TRBV7-2 and TRBJ2-7; D call uncertain. The germline V and J ends were trimmed by 5 bases and 0 bases, with 11 bases remaining between them. CDR3 length: 14 residues. Germline CDR1 is SGHTA and CDR2 is FQGNSA. Full variable domain (remainder filled in from reference TRBV7-2 and TRBJ2-7): GAGVSQSPSNKVTEKGKDVELRCDPISGHTALYWYRQSLGQGLEFLIYFQGNSAPDKSGLPSDRFSAERTGGSVSTLTIQRTQQEDSAVYLCASSLGRASYEQYFGPGTRLTVT.